This T cell receptor (beta chain) was identified in a study of T cell repertoires in cytomegalovirus infection (dated by TCRdb to the late 2010s). Looking at the study overall: Because public TCR beta signatures pointed to carriage of CMV infection together with the matching HLA type, the HLA type of each donor mattered for the analysis. Study-level results and caveats: Carriers of CMV infection plus the relevant HLA type were discriminated by the cumulative frequency of public TCR beta family members in the study cohort and in an independent roughly 370-donor cohort. The ex vivo response was dominated by HLA-C-restricted CMV-specific TCR beta clonotypes, which also provided the single most frequent clonotype in two of eight donors.

TCRdb names Illumina HiSeq 1500 as the instrument used. The public reads were reanalyzed by TCRdb: fastp trimming at Q25, MiXCR alignment, in-frame beta chains only. Rows matching on CDR3 protein sequence are summarized as one entry with the most common DNA and genes. The sample table lists about 250,000 distinct CDR3 sequences, around 12% of them with a count of one. The top ten clones comprise 1.5% to 2% of the sample. This clonotype was seen more than once but under ten times. Its antigen is currently not known. Per-nucleotide qualities are absent, and no much larger clonotype sits a single base away. The TCR was taken from a human donor in good health (CMV status not recorded). Some clones in this sample may be carry-over from other donors' samples. Material for sequencing was PBMCs.

For the CDR3, the sequence is CASSSRTGGPGANVLTF. The bases read TGTGCCAGTAGTTCGAGGACGGGGGGGCCTGGGGCCAACGTCCTGACTTTC. The rearrangement combines TRBV19 with TRBJ2-6, with 8 bases aligning to TRBD2. Based on the germline V gene (reference sequence), the CDR1 and CDR2 sequences are LNHDA and SQIVND. V is trimmed back by 5 bases and J by 2 bases, and the junction contains 8 bases that no gene match accounts for. From cysteine to phenylalanine, the CDR3 is 17 amino acids long. The CDR3 DNA has 51 bases and is translated from base 1.